The source of this T cell receptor (beta chain) is a study of CD8+CD57+ T cells in acquired aplastic anemia. About the research overall: Average DNA yield from sorted CD4+ and CD8+ cells was around 3 ug. Findings of the study overall: There were about 27 CD8+ CDR3 sequences that occurred in both patients and controls.

Of note for this clonotype: The antigen is undetermined.

Sequenced patients had shown CD8+CD57+ cell expansion by flow cytometry. All patients had severe acquired aplastic anemia. By the time of blood sampling, patients had still received no therapy. CDR1 SGDLS and CDR2 YYNGEE come from the germline V gene. Trimming took 1 base from V and 1 from J, leaving 8 bases between them. The CDR3 is 14 amino acids. Genomic DNA was employed as the template in profiling TCR beta VDJ and CDR3. Using its own MiXCR run on the reads, TCRdb lists one record per CDR3 protein. The data show some 200,000 distinct CDR3 sequences, approximately 50% seen once. The chain links TRBV9 to TRBJ2-5; D not resolved. The sample taken for sequencing was sorted CD4+, CD8+, or CD8+CD57+ T cells (not recorded which) from PBMCs. This TCR came from a human donor with aplastic anemia. CDR3 in amino acids: CASSVSVLQETQYF. CDR3 nucleotide sequence: TGTGCCAGCAGCGTATCGGTCCTCCAAGAGACCCAGTACTTC.